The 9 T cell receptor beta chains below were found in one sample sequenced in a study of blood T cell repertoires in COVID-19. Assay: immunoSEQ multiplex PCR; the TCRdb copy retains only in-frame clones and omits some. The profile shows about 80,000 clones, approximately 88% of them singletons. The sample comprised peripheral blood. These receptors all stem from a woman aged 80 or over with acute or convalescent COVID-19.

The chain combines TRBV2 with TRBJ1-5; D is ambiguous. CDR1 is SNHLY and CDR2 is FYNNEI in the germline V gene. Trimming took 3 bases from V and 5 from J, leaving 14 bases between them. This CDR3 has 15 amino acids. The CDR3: CASSENLEFYQPQHF. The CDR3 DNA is TGTGCCAGCAGTGAGAATTTAGAATTTTATCAGCCCCAGCATTTT.

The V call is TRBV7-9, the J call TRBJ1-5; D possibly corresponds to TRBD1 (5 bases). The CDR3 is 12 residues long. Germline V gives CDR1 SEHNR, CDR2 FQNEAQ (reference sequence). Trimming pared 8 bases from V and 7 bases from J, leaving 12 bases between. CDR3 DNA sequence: TGTGCCAGCGGCCGGGGGGAACAGCCCCAGCATTTT. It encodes CASGRGEQPQHF.

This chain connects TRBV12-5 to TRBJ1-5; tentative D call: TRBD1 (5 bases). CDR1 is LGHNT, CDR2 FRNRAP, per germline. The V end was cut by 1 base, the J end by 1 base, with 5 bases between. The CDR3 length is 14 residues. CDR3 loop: CASGLDRSNQPQHF. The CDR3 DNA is TGTGCTAGTGGTTTGGACAGGAGCAATCAGCCCCAGCATTTT.

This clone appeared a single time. The chain's CDR3 is CASRPPGQASTDTQYF. Written as DNA, the CDR3 is TGCGCCAGCAGGCCCCCGGGACAGGCAAGCACAGATACGCAGTATTTT. This chain connects TRBV5-1 to TRBJ2-3; 8 nucleotides match TRBD1. The CDR3 runs to 16 residues. J was trimmed by 0 bases and V by 5 bases; bases with no gene match: 8. In germline, CDR1 is SGHRS, CDR2 YFSETQ.

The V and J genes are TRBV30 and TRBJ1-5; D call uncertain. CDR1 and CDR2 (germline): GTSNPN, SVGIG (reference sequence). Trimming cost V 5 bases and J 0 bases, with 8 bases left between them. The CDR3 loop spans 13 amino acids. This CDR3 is CAWGGDSNQPQHF. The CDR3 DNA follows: TGTGCCTGGGGCGGGGATAGCAATCAGCCCCAGCATTTT.

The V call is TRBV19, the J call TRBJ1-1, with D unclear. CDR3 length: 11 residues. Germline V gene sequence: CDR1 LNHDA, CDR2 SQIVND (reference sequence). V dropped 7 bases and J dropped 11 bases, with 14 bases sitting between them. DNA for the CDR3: TGTGCCAGTATTAGGGAGGGAACGGCTTTCTTT. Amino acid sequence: CASIREGTAFF.

CDR3 DNA sequence: TGCGCCAGCAGCCTGACGCCAGGGCTCGTTGAACTCGGGGAGCTGTTTTTT. This gives the protein CASSLTPGLVELGELFF. The gene calls are TRBV5-1 and TRBJ2-2, with D possibly being TRBD1 (5 bases). The CDR3 is made up of 17 amino acids. Trimming took off 4 bases at V and 7 bases at J, with 23 bases between the two ends. The V gene's germline CDR1 is SGHRS and CDR2 YFSETQ.

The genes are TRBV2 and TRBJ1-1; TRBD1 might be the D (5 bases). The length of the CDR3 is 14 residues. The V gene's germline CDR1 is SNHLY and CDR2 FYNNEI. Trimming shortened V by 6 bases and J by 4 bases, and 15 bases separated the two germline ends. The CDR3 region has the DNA TGTGCCAGCAGCCGACAAGGGACTGGCACTGAAGCTTTCTTT. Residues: CASSRQGTGTEAFF.

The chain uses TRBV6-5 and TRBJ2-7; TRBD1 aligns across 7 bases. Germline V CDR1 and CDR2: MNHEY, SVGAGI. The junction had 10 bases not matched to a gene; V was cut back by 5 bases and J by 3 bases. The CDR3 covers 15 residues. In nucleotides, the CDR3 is TGTGCCAGCAGTCTGACAGGGAATGTTGACTACGAGCAGTACTTC. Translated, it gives CASSLTGNVDYEQYF.